This T cell receptor beta chain was recorded in a study of vaccination effects on CD4 cells after COVID-19. Study overall: The median interval between the second dose and post-vaccine sampling was 72 days.

Germline CDR1 reads SGHDN; CDR2 reads FVKESK. The CDR3 is 13 residues long. V was cut by 0 bases and J by 3 bases, with 5 bases left in between. Note on this clone: The target antigen is unknown.

Following an approximately 9-day culture, CD4+ T cells were purified. Two doses of BNT162b2 or mRNA-1273 vaccine were administered to participants. Using immunoSEQ multiplex PCR, the repertoire was profiled, and TCRdb retains in-frame clones only, with some absent. Counted here are tens of thousands of clones, roughly 75% occurring once; the ten biggest clones make up about 2%. General study results and limits: The study found marked clonal contraction of infection- and vaccine-induced clones late after vaccination.

The sequencing here drew on CD4+ T cells from PBMCs cultured without peptide, taken after COVID-19 vaccination. The sequence derives from a human donor who received a COVID-19 vaccine. V gene TRBV14 combines with J gene TRBJ1-2; D is unresolved. The CDR3 DNA reads as TGTGCCAGCAGCCAAGACCGGTACTATGGCTACACCTTC. Translated, it gives CASSQDRYYGYTF.